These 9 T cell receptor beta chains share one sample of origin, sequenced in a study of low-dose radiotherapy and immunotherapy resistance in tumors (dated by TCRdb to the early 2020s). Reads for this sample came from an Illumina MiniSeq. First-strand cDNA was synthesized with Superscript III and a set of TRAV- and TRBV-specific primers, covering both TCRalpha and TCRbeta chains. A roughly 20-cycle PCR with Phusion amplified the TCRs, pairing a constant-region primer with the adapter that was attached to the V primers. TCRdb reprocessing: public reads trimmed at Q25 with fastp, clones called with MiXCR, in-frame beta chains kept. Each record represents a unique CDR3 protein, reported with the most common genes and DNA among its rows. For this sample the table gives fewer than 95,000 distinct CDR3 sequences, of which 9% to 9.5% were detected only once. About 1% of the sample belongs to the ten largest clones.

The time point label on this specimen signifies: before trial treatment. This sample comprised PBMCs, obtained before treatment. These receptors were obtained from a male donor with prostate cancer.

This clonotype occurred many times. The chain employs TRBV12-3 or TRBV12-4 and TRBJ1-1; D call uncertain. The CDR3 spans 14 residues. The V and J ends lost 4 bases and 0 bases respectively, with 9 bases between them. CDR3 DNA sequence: TGTGCCAGCAGTTCCCGGAGCCTGAACACTGAAGCTTTCTTT. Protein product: CASSSRSLNTEAFF.

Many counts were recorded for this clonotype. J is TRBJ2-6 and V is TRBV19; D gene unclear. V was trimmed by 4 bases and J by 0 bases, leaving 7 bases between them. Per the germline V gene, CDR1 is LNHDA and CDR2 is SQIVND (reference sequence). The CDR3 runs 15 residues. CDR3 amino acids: CASSTLPSGANVLTF. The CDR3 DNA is TGTGCCAGTAGTACCCTCCCCTCTGGGGCCAACGTCCTGACTTTC. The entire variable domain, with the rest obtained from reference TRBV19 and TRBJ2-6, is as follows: DGGITQSPKYLFRKEGQNVTLSCEQNLNHDAMYWYRQDPGQGLRLIYYSQIVNDFQKGDIAEGYSVSREKKESFPLTVTSAQKNPTAFYLCASSTLPSGANVLTFGAGSRLTVL.

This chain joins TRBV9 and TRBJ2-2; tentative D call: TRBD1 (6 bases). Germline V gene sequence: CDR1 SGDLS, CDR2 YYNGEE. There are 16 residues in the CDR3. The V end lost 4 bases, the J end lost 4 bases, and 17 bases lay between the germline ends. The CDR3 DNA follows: TGTGCCAGCAGCCCCCTGGGGGCGACAGGCACCGGGGAGCTGTTTTTT. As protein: CASSPLGATGTGELFF.

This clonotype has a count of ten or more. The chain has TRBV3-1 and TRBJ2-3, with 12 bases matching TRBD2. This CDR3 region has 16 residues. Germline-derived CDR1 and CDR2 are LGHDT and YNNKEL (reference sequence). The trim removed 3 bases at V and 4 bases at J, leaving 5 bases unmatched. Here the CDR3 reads CASSHKTSGSPDTQYF. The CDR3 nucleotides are TGTGCCAGCAGCCATAAGACTAGCGGGAGTCCAGATACGCAGTATTTT.

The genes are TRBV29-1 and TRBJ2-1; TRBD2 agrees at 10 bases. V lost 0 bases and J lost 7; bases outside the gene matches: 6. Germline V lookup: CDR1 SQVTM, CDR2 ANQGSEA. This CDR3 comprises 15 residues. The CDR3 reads CSVEEIQTSGNEQFF. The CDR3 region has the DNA TGCAGCGTTGAAGAAATCCAGACTAGCGGGAATGAGCAGTTCTTC.

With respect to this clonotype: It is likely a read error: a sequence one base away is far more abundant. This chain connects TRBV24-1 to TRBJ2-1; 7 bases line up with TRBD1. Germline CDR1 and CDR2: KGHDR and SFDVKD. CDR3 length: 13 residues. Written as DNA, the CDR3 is TGTGCCACCAGTAAAGGACAGGCCTACGAGCAGCACTTC. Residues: CATSKGQAYEQHF.

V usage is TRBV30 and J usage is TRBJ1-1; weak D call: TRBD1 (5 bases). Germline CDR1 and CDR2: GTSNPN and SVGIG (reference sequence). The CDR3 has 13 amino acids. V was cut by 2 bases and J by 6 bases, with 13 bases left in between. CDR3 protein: CAWSPPWGPEAFF. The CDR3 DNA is TGTGCCTGGAGTCCCCCCTGGGGCCCTGAAGCTTTCTTT.

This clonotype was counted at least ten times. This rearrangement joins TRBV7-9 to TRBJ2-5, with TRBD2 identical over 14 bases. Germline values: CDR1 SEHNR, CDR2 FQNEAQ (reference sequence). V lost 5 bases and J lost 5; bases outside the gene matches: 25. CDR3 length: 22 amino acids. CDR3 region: CASSLRHWGLAGVGQNVETQYF. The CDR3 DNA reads TGTGCCAGCAGCCTCCGACACTGGGGACTAGCGGGAGTGGGACAAAACGTGGAGACCCAGTACTTC.

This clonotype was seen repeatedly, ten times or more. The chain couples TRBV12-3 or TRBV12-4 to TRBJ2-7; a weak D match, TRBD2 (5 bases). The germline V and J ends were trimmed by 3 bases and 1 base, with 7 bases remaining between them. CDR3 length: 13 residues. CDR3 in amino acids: CASSLRVSYEQYF. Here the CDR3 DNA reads TGTGCCAGCAGTTTGAGGGTTTCCTACGAGCAGTACTTC.